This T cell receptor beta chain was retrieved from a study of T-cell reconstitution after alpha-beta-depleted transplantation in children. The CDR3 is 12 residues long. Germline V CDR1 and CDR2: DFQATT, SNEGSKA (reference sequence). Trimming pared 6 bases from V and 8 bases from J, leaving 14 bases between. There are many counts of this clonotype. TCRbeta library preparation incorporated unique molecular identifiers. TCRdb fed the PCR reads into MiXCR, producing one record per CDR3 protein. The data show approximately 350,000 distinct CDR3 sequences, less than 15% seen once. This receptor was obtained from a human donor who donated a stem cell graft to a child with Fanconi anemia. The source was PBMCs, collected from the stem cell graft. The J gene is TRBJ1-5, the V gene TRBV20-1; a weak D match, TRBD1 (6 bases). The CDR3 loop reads CSASTGEEPQHF. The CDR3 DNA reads TGCAGTGCCTCGACAGGAGAGGAGCCCCAGCATTTT.